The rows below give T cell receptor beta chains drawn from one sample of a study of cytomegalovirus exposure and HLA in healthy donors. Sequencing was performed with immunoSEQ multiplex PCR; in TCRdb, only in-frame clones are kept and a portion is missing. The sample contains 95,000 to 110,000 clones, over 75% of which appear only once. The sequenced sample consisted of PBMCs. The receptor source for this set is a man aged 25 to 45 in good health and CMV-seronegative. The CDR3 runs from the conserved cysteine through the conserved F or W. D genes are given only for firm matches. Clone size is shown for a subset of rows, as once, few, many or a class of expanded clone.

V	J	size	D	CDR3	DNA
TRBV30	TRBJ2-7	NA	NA	CAWSVPPGYYEQYF	TGTGCCTGGAGTGTACCCCCGGGATATTACGAGCAGTACTTC
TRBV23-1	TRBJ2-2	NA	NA	CASSQAGGTGELFF	TGCGCCAGCAGTCAGGCAGGAGGTACCGGGGAGCTGTTTTTT
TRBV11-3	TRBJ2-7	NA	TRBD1	CASSPGQGAQEQYF	TGTGCCAGCAGCCCGGGACAGGGGGCGCAAGAGCAGTACTTC
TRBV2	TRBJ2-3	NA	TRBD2	CASRRTSGTDTQYF	TGTGCCAGCAGAAGGACTAGCGGGACAGATACGCAGTATTTT
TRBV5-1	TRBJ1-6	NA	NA	CASSPGGYNSPLHF	TGCGCCAGCAGCCCCGGAGGTTATAATTCACCCCTCCACTTT
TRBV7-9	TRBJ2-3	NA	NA	CASSLTGADTQYF	TGTGCCAGCAGCTTAACGGGAGCAGATACGCAGTATTTT
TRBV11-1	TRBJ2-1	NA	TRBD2	CASSPPGLAGRGEQFF	TGTGCCAGCAGCCCCCCCGGGCTAGCGGGGAGGGGTGAGCAGTTCTTC
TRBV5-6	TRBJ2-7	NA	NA	CASSSSGVEQYF	TGTGCCAGCAGCTCCTCGGGGGTTGAGCAGTACTTC
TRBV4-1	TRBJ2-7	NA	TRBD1	CASSLPQGGVYEQYF	TGCGCCAGCAGCCTACCACAGGGGGGCGTATACGAGCAGTACTTC
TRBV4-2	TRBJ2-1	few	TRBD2	CASSQDAGGPYEQFF	TGTGCCAGCAGCCAAGACGCGGGAGGGCCTTATGAGCAGTTCTTC
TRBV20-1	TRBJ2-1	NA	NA	CSALPINEQFF	TGCAGTGCCCTACCCATTAATGAGCAGTTCTTC
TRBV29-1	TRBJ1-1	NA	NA	CSSRGRQLNTEAFF	TGCAGCTCCCGCGGCCGGCAGCTGAACACTGAAGCTTTCTTT
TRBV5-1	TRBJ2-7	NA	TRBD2	CASSDSPAGGYNEQYF	TGCGCCAGCAGCGACTCTCCAGCGGGAGGTTACAACGAGCAGTACTTC
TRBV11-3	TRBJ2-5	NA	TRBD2	CASSPDGASGRPGGETQYF	TGTGCCAGCAGCCCGGATGGGGCTAGCGGGAGGCCCGGGGGAGAGACCCAGTACTTC
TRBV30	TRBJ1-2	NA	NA	CAWVRGMEGYTF	TGTGCCTGGGTGCGGGGGATGGAGGGCTACACCTTC
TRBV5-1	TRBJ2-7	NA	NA	CASRSDSYEQYF	TGCGCCAGCCGTAGCGACTCCTACGAGCAGTACTTC
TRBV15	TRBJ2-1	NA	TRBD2	CATSRDRVSGGAVNEQFF	TGTGCCACCAGCAGAGATCGGGTTAGCGGGGGGGCAGTCAATGAGCAGTTCTTC
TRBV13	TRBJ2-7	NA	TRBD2	CASSSRGVAGTSSEQYF	TGTGCCAGCAGCTCTCGAGGGGTAGCGGGTACGTCCTCCGAGCAGTACTTC
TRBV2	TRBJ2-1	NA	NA	CASLRTDYNEQFF	TGTGCCAGCCTAAGGACAGATTACAATGAGCAGTTCTTC
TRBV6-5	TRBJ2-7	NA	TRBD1	CASSYSNRGDEQYF	TGTGCCAGCAGTTACTCAAACAGGGGCGACGAGCAGTACTTC
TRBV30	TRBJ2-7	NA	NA	CAWSAISGVYEQYF	TGTGCCTGGAGTGCGATCTCAGGGGTCTACGAGCAGTACTTC
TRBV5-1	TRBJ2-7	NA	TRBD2	CASSRGLAGANEQYF	TGCGCCAGCAGCCGGGGACTAGCGGGAGCCAACGAGCAGTACTTC
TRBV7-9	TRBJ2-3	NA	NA	CASSLRTDTQYF	TGTGCCAGCAGCCTAAGAACAGATACGCAGTATTTT
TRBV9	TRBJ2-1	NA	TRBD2	CASSHPTRGEGYNEQFF	TGTGCCAGCAGCCACCCCACTAGAGGGGAGGGCTACAATGAGCAGTTCTTC
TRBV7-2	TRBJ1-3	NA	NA	CASSQGLRNTIYF	TGTGCCAGCAGCCAGGGGTTAAGAAACACCATATATTTT
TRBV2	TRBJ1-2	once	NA	CASSADSAFNYGYTF	TGTGCCAGCAGTGCGGACAGCGCCTTTAACTATGGCTACACCTTC
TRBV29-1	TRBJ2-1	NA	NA	CSVDTGGGQFF	TGCAGCGTTGATACGGGGGGCGGGCAGTTCTTC
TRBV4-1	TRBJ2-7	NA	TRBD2	CASSLRTSGRAALLYEQYF	TGCGCCAGCAGCCTGAGGACTAGCGGGAGGGCCGCACTCCTCTACGAGCAGTACTTC
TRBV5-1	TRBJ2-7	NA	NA	CASSLTYGVYEQYF	TGCGCCAGCAGCCTAACTTACGGGGTCTACGAGCAGTACTTC
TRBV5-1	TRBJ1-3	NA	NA	CASSLGPGGNTIYF	TGCGCCAGCAGCTTGGGCCCGGGTGGAAACACCATATATTTT
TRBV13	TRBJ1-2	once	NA	CASTLRGSPYYGYTF	TGTGCCAGCACCCTCCGCGGAAGCCCTTACTATGGCTACACCTTC
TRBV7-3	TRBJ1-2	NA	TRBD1	CASSFGQGINYGYTF	TGTGCCAGCAGCTTCGGACAGGGCATCAACTATGGCTACACCTTC
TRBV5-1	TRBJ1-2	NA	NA	CASSLGQNYGYTF	TGCGCCAGCAGCTTGGGTCAAAACTATGGCTACACCTTC
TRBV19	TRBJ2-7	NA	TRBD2	CASSVGEGYEQYF	TGTGCCAGTAGTGTAGGGGAGGGCTACGAGCAGTACTTC
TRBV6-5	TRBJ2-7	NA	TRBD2	CASSPASSGRLEQYF	TGTGCCAGCAGTCCCGCGAGTAGCGGGCGCCTCGAGCAGTACTTC
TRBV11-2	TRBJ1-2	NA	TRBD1	CASSPDRATGGYTF	TGTGCCAGCAGCCCTGACAGGGCCACAGGGGGCTACACCTTC
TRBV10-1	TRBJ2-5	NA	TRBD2	CASSVTSGVGETQYF	TGCGCCAGCTCAGTGACTAGCGGGGTTGGGGAGACCCAGTACTTC
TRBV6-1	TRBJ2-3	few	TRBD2	CASSASGRATDTQYF	TGTGCCAGCAGTGCTAGCGGGAGGGCTACAGATACGCAGTATTTT
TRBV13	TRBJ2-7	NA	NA	CASSLPGPGEQYF	TGTGCCAGCAGCCTACCAGGCCCAGGGGAGCAGTACTTC
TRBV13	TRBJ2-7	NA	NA	CASSRREKEGGSYEQYF	TGTGCCAGCAGCCGCAGGGAAAAAGAAGGTGGGTCCTACGAGCAGTACTTC
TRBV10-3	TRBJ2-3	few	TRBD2	CAISDSGISTDTQYF	TGTGCCATCAGCGATAGCGGGATTAGCACAGATACGCAGTATTTT